This TCR beta chain was recovered during a study of blood T cells in healthy people across ages (dated by TCRdb to between 2014 and 2017). For the wider study: In model experiments, roughly one uniquely barcoded TCR beta cDNA molecule per two T cells was captured by template switching. To avoid experimental bias, donors of different ages were distributed randomly across sequencing lanes. To track age-related changes in TCR beta repertoire diversity, the study relied on deep sequencing normalized with unique cDNA molecular identifiers. The donors were divided into four age groups: young (average about 15 years), middle-aged (roughly 42), aged (about 56) and long-lived (approximately 74). For two donors (one aged 18 to 30 and one aged 80 or older), the study analyzed two additional independent replicas of 1 million unique cDNA reads from the same blood draw.

Receptor amplification or capture employed 5' RACE. TCRdb lists the instrument as Illumina HiSeq 2500. A second PCR of about 7 to 12 cycles was performed with a sample-barcoded 5' primer and a J-beta primer mix. A template-switch 5' adaptor carrying 12 random nucleotides introduced a unique molecular identifier onto each TCR beta cDNA molecule. Each sample yielded at least 3 million CDR3-containing paired-end reads. First-strand cDNA synthesis was performed from all RNA using the Mint cDNA synthesis kit, with priming by a TRBC-specific oligonucleotide. All cDNA was treated with uracil-DNA glycosylase and then went through a first 18-cycle PCR with the universal primers M1SS and BC2_uni_R. The published analysis was carried out like this. Each sample was normalized by randomly selecting 1 million high-quality reads, each carrying a distinct molecular identifier. Instead of being binned into consensus sequences, reads with shared molecular identifiers were discarded. MiTCR, run with a Q25 quality threshold and the strictest error-elimination algorithm, handled CDR3 identification, clonotype clustering and error correction. A nonparametric unseen species model using Euler transformation provided a lower-bound estimate of total TCR beta diversity. The public reads were reprocessed in TCRdb via fastp at Q25 and MiXCR, keeping in-frame beta chains. Here each entry gathers all rows of one CDR3 protein and keeps the most common genes and DNA. It is TCRdb's table, rather than the study itself, that gives the V and J calls and clone size. In all, the sample holds roughly 2 million distinct CDR3 sequences, and just under 50% of those were seen once. Clones ranked in the top ten supply over 2% of the sample.

What the authors observed across the whole study: Because the CMV infection status of the donors was unknown, age-related changes in expanded clonotypes may potentially have been confounded. As age increased, observed TCR beta diversity per million T cells dropped in a roughly linear way, and a significant reduction was already evident by age 40. Estimates of total diversity based on one million sequenced T cells were regarded as lower bounds and as underestimates. Conclusive comparison of naive and antigen-experienced compartments was prevented by the profiling of bulk unsorted PBMCs. Compared with the aged group, the long-lived group had more naive CD4+ T cells, fewer expanded clones and increased TCR diversity, suggesting age selection. Observed TCR beta diversity correlated strongly with the percentage of naive T cells measured by flow cytometry.

For this clonotype: It has no known antigen specificity. No clone much larger than this one lies a single base away; base qualities are absent.

The roughly 38 donors, aged roughly 6 to 100 years, were systemically healthy Caucasian individuals from Russia. Each donor gave about 9.2 milliliters of peripheral blood, drawn into EDTA-treated Vacutainer tubes. PBMCs were isolated by Ficoll-Paque density-gradient centrifugation, with at least 6 million obtained per sample. Total RNA was extracted from PBMCs with Trizol reagent, with at least 5 micrograms obtained per sample. Naive CD45RAhigh/CD27high T cell percentages were measured by flow cytometry on a PBMC aliquot from every donor. The TCR comes from a woman in her thirties or forties in good health. Sequenced: blood.

The CDR3 sequence is CSARLFSGGGQETQYF. The nucleotides read TGCAGTGCTAGACTCTTTAGCGGTGGAGGGCAAGAGACCCAGTACTTC. This sequence uses TRBV20-1 and TRBJ2-5; the D gene is possibly TRBD2, with 6 bases matching. From the cysteine up to the phenylalanine, the CDR3 has a length of 16 residues. Only the CDR3 DNA stays, 48 bases, in frame from base 1. V loses 2 bases of germline sequence and J loses 2 bases, and the interval between the two ends is 18 bases. CDR1 and CDR2 are read off the germline V gene (reference sequence) as DFQATT and SNEGSKA.